This passage covers 23 T cell receptor beta chains from one sample sequenced in a study of T-cell reconstitution after alpha-beta-depleted transplantation in children (TCRdb year 2016). Library generation was performed with PCR. Sequencing relied on an Illumina HiSeq 2500. Molecular barcoding was employed in the preparation of TCR libraries, with unique molecular identifiers being used to normalize TCRbeta repertoire quantification. TCRdb handled the public reads itself, with Q25 trimming in fastp and clone calling in MiXCR, and kept productive beta chains. Under each unique CDR3 protein, matching rows form one entry showing the most common genes and DNA. This sample is represented by over 150,000 distinct CDR3 sequences; around 10% of them were singletons. The biggest ten clones account for about 13% of the sample. Per the publication, the treatment or condition label means: allogeneic hematopoietic cell transplantation with graft depleted of TCRalphabeta T cells and CD19 B cells.

This material consisted of PBMCs, taken before TCRalphabeta/CD19-depleted stem cell transplant. Receptors originate from a boy younger than 10 with acute myeloid leukemia, due to receive a stem cell transplant.

This clonotype was seen a few times. This rearrangement joins TRBV2 to TRBJ2-7; possibly TRBD2 for D (5 bases). CDR3 length: 13 residues. The germline V gene encodes CDR1 SNHLY and CDR2 FYNNEI. Trimming left V 7 bases short and J 2 bases short, with 12 bases between. The CDR3 sequence is CASKIRGTYEQYV. Here the CDR3 DNA reads TGTGCCAGCAAAATAAGAGGGACCTACGAGCAGTACGTC.

This clonotype showed up many times. V gene TRBV7-9 combines with J gene TRBJ2-6, with TRBD1 matching over 10 bases. Trimming at V came to 2 bases and at J to 3 bases, leaving 13 bases not matched to a gene. Germline V gives CDR1 SEHNR, CDR2 FQNEAQ (reference sequence). There are 20 residues in the CDR3. In nucleotides, the CDR3 is TGTGCCAGCAGCTTAACAGGTTGGGACAGGGGCCTTAATGGGGCCAACGTCCTGACTTTC. It translates to CASSLTGWDRGLNGANVLTF.

This clonotype was seen at least ten times. The V and J genes are TRBV14 and TRBJ2-1; TRBD2 aligns across 10 bases. Germline V gives CDR1 SGHDN, CDR2 FVKESK. With 1 base clipped from V and 2 bases from J, the junction kept 5 bases outside the gene matches. This CDR3 comprises 17 residues. The CDR3 DNA follows: TGTGCCAGCAGCCAAGTTATGGGGACTAGCGCCTACAATGAGCAGTTCTTC. Translated: CASSQVMGTSAYNEQFF.

This clonotype has at least ten counts. The chain employs TRBV20-1 and TRBJ1-6; D ambiguous. Germline lookup yields CDR1 DFQATT and CDR2 SNEGSKA (reference sequence). This CDR3 has 12 residues. V was trimmed by 3 bases and J by 6 bases, leaving 6 bases between them. CDR3 region: CSARGGNSPLHF. CDR3 bases: TGCAGTGCTAGGGGTGGTAATTCACCCCTCCACTTT.

This clonotype was seen many times. The rearrangement joins TRBV5-1 to TRBJ1-3; no clear D. Trimming took off 4 bases at V and 9 bases at J, with 11 bases between the two ends. Germline V gene data show CDR1 as SGHRS and CDR2 as YFSETQ. The CDR3 has 12 amino acids. The CDR3 DNA reads as TGCGCCAGCAGCCTCCCCGGAGTCACCATATATTTT. Translation: CASSLPGVTIYF.

In regard to this clonotype: This may stem from a read error, because a much larger clone lies one nucleotide away. V gene TRBV5-6 combines with J gene TRBJ1-2; 9 bases fit TRBD1. Germline V gene data show CDR1 as SGHDT and CDR2 as YYEEEE. Trimming took 10 bases from V and 3 from J; bases not matched to a gene: 19. CDR3 length: 17 amino acids. CDR3: CASHKDRGLLVDYGYTF. DNA of the CDR3: TGTGCCTCCCACAAGGACAGGGGTTTGTTAGTGGACTATGGCTACACCTTC.

This clonotype was seen at least ten times. The chain links TRBV7-9 to TRBJ2-4, with D possibly called TRBD1 or TRBD2 (5 bases each). CDR1 and CDR2 from the germline V gene are SEHNR and FQNEAQ (reference sequence). The length of the CDR3 is 13 residues. V shed 2 bases and J shed 8 bases, with 10 bases lying between them. Here the CDR3 DNA reads TGTGCCAGCAGCTTATGGGGGACGGACATTCAGTACTTC. Its protein is CASSLWGTDIQYF.

This clonotype was counted ten times or more. V gene TRBV27 combines with J gene TRBJ1-6; D possibly corresponds to TRBD1 (5 bases). V was clipped by 2 bases and J by 3 bases, with 14 bases between them. This CDR3 contains 17 residues. Germline V lookup: CDR1 MNHEY, CDR2 SMNVEV (reference sequence). The CDR3 region is CASSLREGRVYNSPLHF. As DNA, the CDR3 is TGTGCCAGCAGTTTACGAGAGGGGCGCGTCTATAATTCACCCCTCCACTTT.

The chain has TRBV20-1 and TRBJ2-1; 14 bases fit TRBD2. This CDR3 region has 15 residues. With V trimmed by 3 bases and J by 7 bases, 5 bases remained unmatched. Germline-derived CDR1 and CDR2 are DFQATT and SNEGSKA (reference sequence). The CDR3 protein is CSASRLAGGENEQFF. The CDR3 DNA sequence: TGCAGTGCTAGCAGACTAGCGGGAGGGGAAAATGAGCAGTTCTTC.

This clonotype was observed at least ten times. This chain joins TRBV27 and TRBJ2-1; D could derive from TRBD1 or TRBD2 (6 bases each). Germline V lookup: CDR1 MNHEY, CDR2 SMNVEV (reference sequence). There are 17 residues in the CDR3. Trimming took off 7 bases at V and 7 bases at J, with 26 bases between the two ends. CDR3 nucleotides: TGTGCCAGCACCCAGGGGTGGAGGGACCACGGAGTGAATGAGCAGTTCTTC. Protein product: CASTQGWRDHGVNEQFF.

V usage is TRBV11-2 and J usage is TRBJ2-2, with 7 bases lining up with TRBD1. This CDR3 has 15 residues. V lost 6 bases to trimming and J lost 7 bases; unmatched junction nucleotides: 11. Germline lookup yields CDR1 SGHAT and CDR2 FQNNGV. CDR3 DNA: TGTGCCAGCAGACGGATACAGGGGAGAGGCGGGGAGCTGTTTTTT. Its protein is CASRRIQGRGGELFF.

This clonotype was observed many times. The J gene is TRBJ2-7, the V gene TRBV13, with TRBD1 as a possible D gene (6 bases). The CDR3 length is 17 residues. Germline assignment: CDR1 PRHDT and CDR2 FYEKMQ (reference sequence). V shed 0 bases and J shed 1 base, with 16 bases lying between them. In nucleotides, the CDR3 is TGTGCCAGCAGCTTAGGCCTCTGGGACACAAATTCCTACGAGCAGTACTTC. This encodes CASSLGLWDTNSYEQYF.

Ten or more counts support this clonotype. The rearrangement joins TRBV12-3 or TRBV12-4 to TRBJ2-1; 9 bases fit TRBD2. The junction had 8 bases not matched to a gene; V was cut back by 4 bases and J by 4 bases. The CDR3 is 16 amino acids. The CDR3 nucleotides are TGTGCCAGCAGTTCTTTGGCGGGAGGGCCGTACAATGAGCAGTTCTTC. It encodes CASSSLAGGPYNEQFF.

This clonotype came up many times. The chain links TRBV20-1 to TRBJ2-3; a weak D match, TRBD1 (7 bases). The CDR3 loop spans 16 amino acids. V was pared by 1 base and J by 2 bases, with 16 bases between. Germline V gene data show CDR1 as DFQATT and CDR2 as SNEGSKA (reference sequence). The CDR3 DNA reads as TGCAGTGCTAGAGCCGGAGGGGGCTCCTACACAGATACGCAGTATTTT. This encodes CSARAGGGSYTDTQYF.

This clonotype was detected ten times or more. The V call is TRBV27, the J call TRBJ2-7; TRBD1 agrees at 9 bases. Germline CDR1 is MNHEY and CDR2 is SMNVEV (reference sequence). The CDR3 spans 13 residues. J lost 3 bases, V lost 5 bases, and 2 bases had no gene match. The CDR3 spells CASSRGQGYEQYF. The CDR3 DNA reads TGTGCCAGCAGTAGGGGACAGGGCTACGAGCAGTACTTC.

This clonotype was recorded at least ten times. This sequence joins TRBV28 and TRBJ1-3, with D possibly matching TRBD1 (5 bases). Germline V gene lookup returns CDR1 MDHEN and CDR2 SYDVKM. This CDR3 region has 15 residues. The germline V and J ends were trimmed by 3 bases and 0 bases, with 9 bases remaining between them. CDR3 coding DNA: TGTGCCAGCAGTTTCCAGGGTCTCTCTGGAAACACCATATATTTT. Encoded protein: CASSFQGLSGNTIYF.

This clonotype was counted many times. The chain joins TRBV20-1 to TRBJ1-4; D gene uncertain. The CDR3 is 15 amino acids. Germline V CDR1 and CDR2: DFQATT, SNEGSKA (reference sequence). Trimming removed 1 base at V and 1 base at J, with 10 bases between. The CDR3 loop is CSARVPSITNEKLFF. As DNA, the CDR3 is TGCAGTGCTAGAGTCCCAAGCATAACTAATGAAAAACTGTTTTTT.

This clonotype showed up many times. The chain carries TRBV18 and TRBJ2-4; D is perhaps TRBD2 (6 bases). V was trimmed by 2 bases and J by 0 bases, leaving 11 bases between them. CDR1 is KGHSH and CDR2 is LQKENI in the germline V gene. The CDR3 is 16 residues long. The CDR3 nucleotides read TGTGCCAGCTCACCAGGTCGGGAGTTAGCCAAAAACATTCAGTACTTC. Protein product: CASSPGRELAKNIQYF.

This clonotype was observed at least ten times. The chain couples TRBV12-5 to TRBJ1-2; 9 bases are a match to TRBD1. Germline-derived CDR1 and CDR2 are LGHNT and FRNRAP. The CDR3 length is 16 residues. J was trimmed by 3 bases and V by 5 bases; bases with no gene match: 10. The CDR3 sequence is CASGSIGDRDHYGYTF. The CDR3 nucleotides are TGTGCTAGTGGTAGCATCGGGGACAGGGACCACTATGGCTACACCTTC.

In its sample, this clonotype was seen many times. The V and J genes are TRBV28 and TRBJ1-6; tentative D call: TRBD1 (5 bases). V lost 6 bases, J lost 10 bases, and 16 bases lay in between. The CDR3 spans 14 residues. The germline V gene has CDR1 MDHEN and CDR2 SYDVKM. The CDR3 here is CASSPHQGQSPLHF. Here the CDR3 DNA reads TGTGCCAGCAGCCCCCACCAGGGTCAATCACCCCTCCACTTT.

At least ten counts were recorded for this clonotype. The chain combines TRBV3-1 with TRBJ2-1; 13 bases line up with TRBD2. CDR1 and CDR2 from the germline V gene are LGHDT and YNNKEL (reference sequence). The CDR3 extends over 18 amino acids. V dropped 2 bases and J dropped 4; count of bases not matched to a gene: 8. CDR3 DNA sequence: TGTGCCAGCAGCCAAAAAGCACCGGGACTAGCGGGGTACAATGAGCAGTTCTTC. It is translated as CASSQKAPGLAGYNEQFF.

This clonotype came up many times. The rearrangement uses TRBV6-1 and TRBJ1-2; maybe TRBD1 (5 bases). Trimming cost V 3 bases and J 5 bases, with 25 bases left between them. This CDR3 has 18 amino acids. Germline V lookup: CDR1 MNHNS, CDR2 SASEGT. CDR3 in DNA: TGTGCCAGCAGTGATCGTTTCGGTGTTCAGGACATCAGATATGGCTACACCTTC. Translation gives CASSDRFGVQDIRYGYTF.

This clonotype was detected many times. The rearrangement links TRBV5-1 to TRBJ1-2; D call uncertain. Germline CDR1 is SGHRS and CDR2 is YFSETQ. Between the trimmed V and J ends, which lost 7 bases and 8 bases, there was a span of 21 bases. The CDR3 length is 14 residues. The CDR3 DNA reads TGCGCCAGCTGTCGATGGAGGACGAAGGACGGCTACACCTTC. It translates to CASCRWRTKDGYTF.